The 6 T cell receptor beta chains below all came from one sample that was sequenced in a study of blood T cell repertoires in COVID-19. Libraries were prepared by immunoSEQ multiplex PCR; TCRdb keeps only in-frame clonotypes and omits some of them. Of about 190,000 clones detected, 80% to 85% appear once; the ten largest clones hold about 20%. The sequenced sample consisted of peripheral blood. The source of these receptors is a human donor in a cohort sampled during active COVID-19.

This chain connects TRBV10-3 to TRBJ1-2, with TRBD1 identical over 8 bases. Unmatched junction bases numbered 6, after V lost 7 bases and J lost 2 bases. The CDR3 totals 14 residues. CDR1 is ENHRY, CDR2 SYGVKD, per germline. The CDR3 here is CAITPGQGNYGYTF. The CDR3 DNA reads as TGTGCCATCACGCCCGGACAGGGCAACTATGGCTACACCTTC.

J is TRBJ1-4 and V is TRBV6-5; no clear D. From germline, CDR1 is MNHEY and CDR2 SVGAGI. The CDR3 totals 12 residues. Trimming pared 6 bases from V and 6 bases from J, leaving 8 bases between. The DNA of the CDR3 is TGTGCCAGCAGCTCGGTAGATGAAAAACTGTTTTTT. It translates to CASSSVDEKLFF.

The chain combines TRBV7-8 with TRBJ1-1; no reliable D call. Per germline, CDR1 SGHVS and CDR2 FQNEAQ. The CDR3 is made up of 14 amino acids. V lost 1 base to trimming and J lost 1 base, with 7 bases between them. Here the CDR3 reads CASSLVTRNTEAFF. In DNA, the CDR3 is TGTGCCAGCAGCTTAGTAACTAGGAACACTGAAGCTTTCTTT.

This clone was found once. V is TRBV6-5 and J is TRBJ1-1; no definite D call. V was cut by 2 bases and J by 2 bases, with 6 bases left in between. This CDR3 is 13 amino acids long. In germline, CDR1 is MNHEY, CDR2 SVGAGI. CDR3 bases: TGTGCCAGCAGTTACGCGGGTAACACTGAAGCTTTCTTT. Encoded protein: CASSYAGNTEAFF.

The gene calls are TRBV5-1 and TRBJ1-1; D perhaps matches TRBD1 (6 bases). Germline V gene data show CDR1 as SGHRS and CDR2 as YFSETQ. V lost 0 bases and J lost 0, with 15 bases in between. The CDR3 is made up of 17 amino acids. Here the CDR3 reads CASSLAAGASMNTEAFF. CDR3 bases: TGCGCCAGCAGCTTGGCGGCAGGGGCGTCTATGAACACTGAAGCTTTCTTT.

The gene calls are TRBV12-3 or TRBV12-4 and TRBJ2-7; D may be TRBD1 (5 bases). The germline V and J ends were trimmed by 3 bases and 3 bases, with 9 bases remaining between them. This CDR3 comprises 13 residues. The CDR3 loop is CASSFGRVYEQYF. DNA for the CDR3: TGTGCCAGCAGTTTCGGCAGGGTCTACGAGCAGTACTTC.